The T cell receptor beta chain described here comes from a study of vaccination effects on CD4 cells after COVID-19. Some clones are missing from TCRdb's copy, which holds only in-frame ones; the method was immunoSEQ multiplex PCR. This table has tens of thousands of clones, around three quarters appearing once. As for this clone: The antigen is unknown.

Study-wide results and caveats: Convalescents' spike-reactive clones after vaccination were mainly made up of new clones that the vaccine induced. Late post-vaccination samples showed marked contraction of infection- and vaccine-induced clones.

Before sequencing took place, the ViraFEST assay used viral peptide pools to expand antigen-specific CD4+ T cells. Culturing for 9 to 10 days preceded CD4+ T cell isolation. PCR showed that the person got SARS-CoV-2 infection at some point between March and December 2020. Fresh IL-2-containing medium replaced half the medium on days 3 and 7. The TCR originated in a human donor who had a prior SARS-CoV-2 infection. Here the sequenced sample was CD4+ T cells from PBMCs cultured with HIV peptides, taken before COVID-19 vaccination. The subset here: HIV-1 Nef peptide pool negative control/reference culture.

In DNA, the CDR3 is TGTGCCAGTAGTATACCCCCACTCCACGAGCAGTACTTC. This translates into CASSIPPLHEQYF. The chain recombines TRBV19 with TRBJ2-7; no clear D. Germline CDR1 and CDR2: LNHDA and SQIVND (reference sequence). The CDR3 is 13 residues long. V was cut by 2 bases and J by 5 bases, with 10 bases left in between.